What follows describes a single T cell receptor (beta chain). As handled by the study authors: Estimation of nucleated cell counts was performed using reference gene primer amplification. The method was immunoSEQ multiplex PCR; TCRdb's version includes in-frame clones alone and lacks a portion of them. The V and J calls and the clone size are those of that table, but D and trimming were determined from the DNA. Among fewer than 85,000 clones listed, roughly 80% were seen once. J was trimmed by 7 bases and V by 6 bases; bases with no gene match: 4. Germline CDR1 and CDR2: SNHLY and FYNNEI. The CDR3 spans 13 residues. These data come from a study of blood T cell repertoires in COVID-19. Study summary: COVID-19 samples, acute and convalescent, were from the United States, Italy and Spain. PBMCs, B-cell-depleted T cells, or T cells were the source of the cDNA or gDNA that made up the material.

The gene calls are TRBV2 and TRBJ2-1, with TRBD1 identical over 9 bases. The sequenced sample consisted of peripheral blood. This sequence was found in a woman aged 55-70 years with acute or convalescent COVID-19. CDR3 in amino acids: CASSRDRANEQFF. CDR3 DNA sequence: TGTGCCAGCAGCCGGGACAGGGCAAATGAGCAGTTCTTC.